Here is one T cell receptor (beta chain) with its context. Its antigen is not known. The germline CDR1 and CDR2 sequences are SGHNT and YYREEE (reference sequence). CDR3 length: 14 amino acids. V lost 4 bases, J lost 5 bases, and 6 bases stayed unmatched. The assay was immunoSEQ multiplex PCR, and TCRdb's table has in-frame clones only and misses some. The sample holds 21,000 or so clones, roughly 77% seen once. The data were taken from a study of OX40 agonist ivuxolimab in advanced cancers. Findings and limits, study-wide: The work left the antigen specificity of expanded peripheral T cells undetermined.

This receptor was taken from an adult with an advanced solid tumor such as melanoma, head and neck, liver or kidney cancer. Material: CD4+ or CD8+ T cells sorted from blood, obtained in a trial of the OX40 agonist ivuxolimab. V usage is TRBV5-4 and J usage is TRBJ2-5; 9 nucleotides align to TRBD2. The CDR3 region is CASSRAGGQETQYF. The CDR3 DNA is TGTGCCAGCAGCCGAGCGGGGGGCCAGGAGACCCAGTACTTC. The entire variable domain, with the rest obtained from reference TRBV5-4 and TRBJ2-5, is as follows: ETGVTQSPTHLIKTRGQQVTLRCSSQSGHNTVSWYQQALGQGPQFIFQYYREEENGRGNFPPRFSGLQFPNYSSELNVNALELDDSALYLCASSRAGGQETQYFGPGTRLLVL.